This is a list of T cell receptor beta chains from one sample in a study of blood T cell repertoires in COVID-19. Using immunoSEQ multiplex PCR, the repertoire was profiled, and TCRdb retains in-frame clones only, with some absent. The sample records over 300,000 clones, 80% to 90% being singletons. The sequenced material came from peripheral blood. The origin of the receptors is a man in his late teens or twenties who had recovered from COVID-19. Each CDR3 is given with its conserved first and last residue. The D gene is left open where the match is weak. Where a row states a size, it is once, few, many or the class of an expanded clone; other rows omit it.

D gene | clone size | J gene | V gene | CDR3 DNA | CDR3 protein
- | once | TRBJ1-2 | TRBV10-2 | TGCGCCAGCGGGGCAGGGAACTATGGCTACACCTTC | CASGAGNYGYTF
TRBD2 | once | TRBJ2-1 | TRBV11-3 | TGTGCCAGCAGCCACACCCCGGGACTAGCGGGAGGCTATGAGCAGTTCTTC | CASSHTPGLAGGYEQFF
TRBD1 | - | TRBJ1-6 | TRBV14 | TGTGCCAGCAAAGCCGACAGGGGGTCTTCACCCCTCCACTTT | CASKADRGSSPLHF
- | - | TRBJ2-5 | TRBV3-1/TRBV3-2 | TGTGCCAGCAGCCAAGATGCGGGCAGGGAGACCCAGTACTTC | CASSQDAGRETQYF
- | - | TRBJ2-1 | TRBV10-3 | TGTGCCATCAGTGGGGAAACTAGCAGGTACAATGAGCAGTTCTTC | CAISGETSRYNEQFF
TRBD2 | - | TRBJ2-1 | TRBV28 | TGTGCCAGCACCCCAGCGGGAGGGCGATTCAATGAGCAGTTCTTC | CASTPAGGRFNEQFF
TRBD2 | - | TRBJ2-1 | TRBV4-2 | TGTGCCAGCAGCCAAGAGTCTAGCGGACCATACAATGAGCAGTTCTTC | CASSQESSGPYNEQFF
- | - | TRBJ1-1 | TRBV6-2/TRBV6-3 | TGTGCCAGCAGTTACTCCCCAGGGTGGGAAACTGAAGCTTTCTTT | CASSYSPGWETEAFF
- | - | TRBJ1-6 | TRBV6-5 | TGTGCCAGCAGTTACTCGATCCCGACCGGGGGATCACCCCTCCACTTT | CASSYSIPTGGSPLHF
- | - | TRBJ2-7 | TRBV5-5 | TGTGCCAGCAGCTTGGGGGATACAGGGGGCTGGACTAGCGTATACGAGCAGTACTTC | CASSLGDTGGWTSVYEQYF
- | - | TRBJ2-3 | TRBV27 | TGTGCCAGCAGTTTACAAAATAGCGGCACAGATACGCAGTATTTT | CASSLQNSGTDTQYF
- | - | TRBJ1-5 | TRBV30 | TGTGCCTGGAGTCAGGACGTCTTCAGGGGTATCGGCAATCAGCCCCAGCATTTT | CAWSQDVFRGIGNQPQHF
TRBD2 | - | TRBJ2-3 | TRBV6-4 | TGTGCCAGCAGTGGAACTAGCGGGGGGGTAACAGATACGCAGTATTTT | CASSGTSGGVTDTQYF
TRBD2 | - | TRBJ2-2 | TRBV19 | TGTGCCAGTCGCAGACTAGCGGGAACGAACACCGGGGAGCTGTTTTTT | CASRRLAGTNTGELFF
TRBD2 | - | TRBJ2-7 | TRBV5-6 | TGTGCCAGCAGCTTGCAGCGGGGCTCCTACGAGCAGTACTTC | CASSLQRGSYEQYF
TRBD2 | once | TRBJ2-3 | TRBV7-2 | TGTGCCAGCAGCCCCCCCCTAGCGGGGGGTCGGACAGATACGCAGTATTTT | CASSPPLAGGRTDTQYF
- | - | TRBJ1-3 | TRBV7-8 | TGTGCCAGCAGCTTAGGGGCAGGAACCTCTGGAAACACCATATATTTT | CASSLGAGTSGNTIYF
- | once | TRBJ1-2 | TRBV25-1 | TGTGCCAGCAGCAACCTATACAGGGACGGCTACACCTTC | CASSNLYRDGYTF
TRBD1 | - | TRBJ1-4 | TRBV11-3 | TGTGCCAGCAGCCCGCCAGGGACAGGGGTAGAAAAACTGTTTTTT | CASSPPGTGVEKLFF
- | - | TRBJ2-7 | TRBV3-1/TRBV3-2 | TGTGCCAGCAGCCAAGAGGCGGGGCGGGGATCCTACGAGCAGTACTTC | CASSQEAGRGSYEQYF
TRBD1 | once | TRBJ1-4 | TRBV5-4 | TGTGCCAGCAGCTTTGGGACAGGGTTGCGTGAAAAACTGTTTTTT | CASSFGTGLREKLFF
TRBD1 | - | TRBJ1-5 | TRBV7-9 | TGTGCCAGCAGCTTAGGGACAGGCGGTACCAATCAGCCCCAGCATTTT | CASSLGTGGTNQPQHF
- | - | TRBJ2-5 | TRBV7-6 | TGTGCCAGCAGCTTAGCGGCTTCGATAGAGACCCAGTACTTC | CASSLAASIETQYF
TRBD2 | - | TRBJ2-3 | TRBV4-1 | TGCGCCAGCAGCCAAGATTGGACTAGCGGGACAAAGACAGATACGCAGTATTTT | CASSQDWTSGTKTDTQYF
- | - | TRBJ2-6 | TRBV2 | TGTGCCAGCACCGGAGGATCGGTCGGGGCCAACGTCCTGACTTTC | CASTGGSVGANVLTF
- | - | TRBJ2-3 | TRBV30 | TGTGCCTGGGGGGGCGGCGGGAGCACAGATACGCAGTATTTT | CAWGGGGSTDTQYF
- | - | TRBJ2-2 | TRBV7-2 | TGTGCCAGCAGCACGGCCCCACTAGGGAACACCGGGGAGCTGTTTTTT | CASSTAPLGNTGELFF
TRBD2 | - | TRBJ2-7 | TRBV7-9 | TGTGCCAGCAGCTTCCGAGCGGGAGTAGGGTTGGAGCAGTACTTC | CASSFRAGVGLEQYF